The 20 T cell receptor beta chains listed next were all sequenced from one sample in a study of blood T cells in healthy people across ages. A second PCR of about 7 to 12 cycles used a sample-barcoded 5' primer and a J-beta primer mix. TCRdb independently ran MiXCR on the 5' RACE reads; one entry per CDR3 protein. In the table there are about 670,000 distinct CDR3 sequences, over 40% of which are singletons. Sequenced sample: blood. The receptors here all came from a man at least 80 years old in good health.

The chain employs TRBV7-2 and TRBJ2-7; 10 nucleotides line up with TRBD2. The V gene end was trimmed by 5 bases and the J gene end by 0 bases; junction bases not matched to a gene: 4. Germline V lookup: CDR1 SGHTA, CDR2 FQGNSA. CDR3 size: 15 residues. CDR3 in DNA: TGTGCCAGCAGCCTTAGCGGGGGGTACTCCTACGAGCAGTACTTC. Translating it yields CASSLSGGYSYEQYF.

This clonotype was seen many times. This chain's CDR3 is CASSSYLGGGAREQFF. DNA for the CDR3: TGTGCCAGCAGCTCTTACTTGGGCGGGGGGGCCAGAGAGCAGTTCTTC. The V call is TRBV7-2, the J call TRBJ2-1; TRBD2 matches 9 bases. The CDR3 spans 16 residues. CDR1 and CDR2 (germline): SGHTA, FQGNSA. V lost 4 bases, J lost 10 bases, and 14 bases stayed unmatched.

The chain couples TRBV29-1 to TRBJ2-5, with 9 bases aligning to TRBD1. The J call may be incorrect, as the DNA end agrees better with TRBJ2-7. This CDR3 contains 13 residues. Germline V lookup: CDR1 SQVTM, CDR2 ANQGSEA. CDR3 bases: TGCAGCGTTGCCGGGACAGGGATCGGCGAGCAGTACTTC. As protein: CSVAGTGIGEQYF.

This clonotype was seen a few times. This chain joins TRBV12-3 or TRBV12-4 and TRBJ2-7; a weak D match, TRBD2 (6 bases). V shed 4 bases and J shed 2 bases, with 12 bases lying between them. The CDR3 length is 14 residues. This CDR3 is CASSSRGLTYEQYF. The CDR3 DNA reads as TGTGCCAGCAGTTCCCGGGGACTTACCTACGAGCAGTACTTC.

The V call is TRBV9, the J call TRBJ2-4; D gene uncertain. The V gene's germline CDR1 is SGDLS and CDR2 YYNGEE. This CDR3 spans 18 amino acids. V lost 0 bases, J lost 0 bases, and 16 bases lay in between. The CDR3 loop reads CASSVATDDTLAKNIQYF. CDR3 DNA sequence: TGTGCCAGCAGCGTAGCTACCGACGACACACTAGCCAAAAACATTCAGTACTTC.

This sequence joins TRBV11-3 and TRBJ2-3, with 8 bases that match TRBD1. In germline, CDR1 is SGHNT, CDR2 YENEEA. This CDR3 comprises 15 residues. Unmatched junction bases numbered 9, after V lost 5 bases and J lost 5 bases. CDR3 in DNA: TGTGCCAGCAGCCCGGCCGGACAGGGTGGAGATACGCAGTATTTT. Translated, it gives CASSPAGQGGDTQYF.

The V gene is TRBV20-1, the J gene TRBJ1-2; D is unresolved. The germline CDR1 and CDR2 sequences are DFQATT and SNEGSKA (reference sequence). The CDR3 consists of 14 residues. V gave up 1 base and J gave up 6 bases, with 15 bases separating them. CDR3 in amino acids: CSARAKDVSDGYTF. In nucleotides, the CDR3 is TGCAGTGCTAGAGCCAAGGACGTATCCGATGGCTACACCTTC.

The chain carries TRBV4-1 and TRBJ2-5; the D is unclear. The CDR3 spans 14 residues. Germline V gene lookup returns CDR1 MGHRA and CDR2 YSYEKL. V was trimmed by 0 bases and J by 3 bases, leaving 8 bases between them. CDR3 residues: CASSQDPFKETQYF. CDR3 DNA sequence: TGCGCCAGCAGCCAAGATCCATTCAAAGAGACCCAGTACTTC.

This clonotype was detected ten times or more. The J gene is TRBJ2-7, the V gene TRBV7-2; D not certain. Germline lookup yields CDR1 SGHTA and CDR2 FQGNSA. The V and J ends lost 4 bases and 3 bases respectively, with 4 bases between them. The CDR3 covers 11 residues. The CDR3: CASSSVYEQYF. The CDR3 DNA is TGTGCCAGCAGCTCCGTCTACGAGCAGTACTTC.

Notes on this clonotype: A much larger clone lies a single base off, so this may be a read error. V gene TRBV27 combines with J gene TRBJ2-7; D may be TRBD1 (5 bases). The ends were cut back, 5 bases at V and 7 bases at J, with 12 bases in the middle. Germline V lookup: CDR1 MNHEY, CDR2 SMNVEV (reference sequence). CDR3 size: 12 residues. CDR3 loop: CASSGQNNEQYF. The CDR3 nucleotides read TGTGCCAGCAGTGGACAAAACAATGAGCAGTACTTC.

The chain employs TRBV29-1 and TRBJ2-1, with 10 bases fitting TRBD1. Germline trimming cut 2 bases from V and 0 bases from J; bases unmatched to any gene: 4. The CDR3 contains 16 residues. Germline values: CDR1 SQVTM, CDR2 ANQGSEA. This CDR3 reads CSVERGTGDSYNEQFF. The CDR3 nucleotides read TGCAGCGTTGAACGAGGGACAGGGGACTCCTACAATGAGCAGTTCTTC.

This clonotype appeared a few times. V is TRBV4-1 and J is TRBJ1-4; 8 bases match TRBD1. The CDR3 has 16 amino acids. CDR1 MGHRA and CDR2 YSYEKL come from the germline V gene. The V gene end was trimmed by 0 bases and the J gene end by 8 bases; junction bases not matched to a gene: 8. The CDR3 bases are TGCGCCAGCAGCCAAGATCAGCAGGGGGCAGGGGAAAAACTGTTTTTT. Translated: CASSQDQQGAGEKLFF.

This chain joins TRBV21-1 and TRBJ2-7; no DNA check was done on the table's D call, TRBD1. The end of the DNA fits TRBJ2-5 better, so the J call may be wrong. TRBV21-1 is tagged as a pseudogene. The CDR3 is made up of 14 amino acids. This CDR3 is CASSKSKVGETQYF. In nucleotides, the CDR3 is TGTGCCAGCAGCAAATCTAAGGTGGGGGAGACCCAGTACTTC.

With regard to this clonotype: One base away lies a much larger clone, so this may be a sequencing read error. The chain is built from TRBV20-1 and TRBJ2-5; D call uncertain. The end of the DNA fits TRBJ2-7 better, so the J call may be wrong. CDR1 and CDR2 from the germline V gene are DFQATT and SNEGSKA (reference sequence). The CDR3 has 13 amino acids. The CDR3, as DNA: TGCAGTGCCCTGGAAGGGAATACCCACGAGCAGTACTTC. This gives the protein CSALEGNTHEQYF.

This clonotype came up many times. This chain joins TRBV29-1 and TRBJ1-2; possibly TRBD1 for D (5 bases). The CDR3 length is 14 residues. V lost 0 bases to trimming and J lost 4 bases, with 12 bases between them. Germline assignment: CDR1 SQVTM and CDR2 ANQGSEA. The CDR3 loop reads CSVEDRRDAYGYTF. CDR3 bases: TGCAGCGTTGAAGATAGGAGGGACGCCTATGGCTACACCTTC.

This clonotype was detected a few times. The chain couples TRBV6-1 to TRBJ2-6; 10 bases agree with TRBD1. V shed 3 bases, J shed 1 base, and the junction held 6 bases outside the gene matches. CDR3 length: 18 amino acids. The germline V gene encodes CDR1 MNHNS and CDR2 SASEGT. Here the CDR3 reads CASSDRTGGRSGANVLTF. CDR3 in DNA: TGTGCCAGCAGTGATCGGACAGGGGGAAGATCTGGGGCCAACGTCCTGACTTTC.

The V call is TRBV11-1, the J call TRBJ2-3, with 7 bases that match TRBD1. Germline values: CDR1 SGHAT, CDR2 FQDESV (reference sequence). Trimming took 5 bases from V and 1 from J; bases not matched to a gene: 12. The CDR3 covers 17 residues. CDR3 coding DNA: TGTGCCAGCAGCGAGGGGACAGTCGCATTGGGCACAGATACGCAGTATTTT. It specifies CASSEGTVALGTDTQYF.

Only a few counts were recorded for this clonotype. The chain couples TRBV6-1 to TRBJ1-2; TRBD1 agrees at 11 bases. Looked up from germline, CDR1 is MNHNS and CDR2 is SASEGT. The ends lost 4 bases at V and 3 bases at J; junction bases unmatched: 4. This CDR3 is built from 15 residues. The CDR3 region has the DNA TGTGCCAGCAGTGCAAGGACAGGGGGCGACTATGGCTACACCTTC. It is translated as CASSARTGGDYGYTF.

The table lists this clonotype with a few counts. This chain links TRBV7-2 with TRBJ1-1; no reliable D call. Per the germline V gene, CDR1 is SGHTA and CDR2 is FQGNSA. V was cut by 2 bases and J by 0 bases, with 7 bases left in between. The CDR3 runs to 14 residues. As DNA, the CDR3 is TGTGCCAGCAGCTTATTATCAGTGAACACTGAAGCTTTCTTT. Its protein is CASSLLSVNTEAFF.

This clonotype was observed a handful of times. One end of the junction varies from germline; a read error may be responsible. The chain couples TRBV20-1 to TRBJ2-7; D is perhaps TRBD1 or TRBD2 (5 bases each). Germline assignment: CDR1 DFQATT and CDR2 SNEGSKA (reference sequence). This CDR3 has 14 residues. The CDR3 nucleotides are TGCAGTGCGAGAGTTGCCAGGGAGCCCTACGAGCAGTACTTC. This sequence encodes CSARVAREPYEQYF.